Included here is one TCR beta chain sequence, with context. Germline V gene lookup returns CDR1 LGHDT and CDR2 YNNKEL (reference sequence). There are 15 residues in the CDR3. V lost 4 bases to trimming and J lost 4 bases, with 17 bases between them. TCRdb re-analysed the 5' RACE reads in MiXCR, keeping a single row per CDR3 protein. This table holds a few hundred thousand distinct CDR3 sequences, roughly 24% found once. The sample is drawn from a study of identical twins. These data were also filed under a second study, of T cells expressing NK-cell markers. That investigation notes: It was from sorted CD3+CD56+NKG2C+, CD3+CD56+NKG2C- and CD3+CD56-NKG2C+ T cells that TCR beta repertoires came. Seropositivity for HCMV was found in seven of the eight sequenced donors, with one seronegative.

Sample: CD4+ T cells sorted from blood. The J gene is TRBJ2-7, the V gene TRBV3-1; D perhaps matches TRBD1 (6 bases). The TCR sequence derives from a woman between 18 and 30 years old in good health. The CDR3 loop reads CASSLGTRAWYEQYF. The CDR3 DNA is TGTGCCAGCAGCCTAGGGACAAGGGCGTGGTACGAGCAGTACTTC.